This TCR beta chain was retrieved from a study of cytomegalovirus exposure and HLA in healthy donors. The CDR3 has 18 residues. Per the germline V gene, CDR1 is SGHAT and CDR2 is FQNNGV. The V segment lost 4 bases and the J segment 7 bases; nucleotides outside the gene matches: 18. Of note for this clone: Its matching antigen is unknown.

Data came from immunoSEQ multiplex PCR; TCRdb stores just in-frame clones and leaves some out. The sample gives approximately 270,000 clones, almost 90% of which show up once; less than 0.4% is in the top ten. Overall study findings and caveats: Published work reported that the classifier diagnosed cytomegalovirus status with high specificity and sensitivity. Researchers counted 164 TCR beta chains as cytomegalovirus-associated. Clusters of TCRs from the first cohort tended to co-occur in the roughly 120 validation repertoires (as a later analysis found). In vitro, a few CMV-associated chains proved specific for CMV antigens.

The sequenced material came from PBMCs. This TCR came from a woman between 18 and 29 years old in good health and CMV-seronegative. The genes are TRBV11-2 and TRBJ2-1, with 8 bases that match TRBD1. CDR3 nucleotide sequence: TGTGCCAGCAGCTCCGAGCCTGTAGTCCGGACAGGGCCGAATGAGCAGTTCTTC. Translating it yields CASSSEPVVRTGPNEQFF. Together with reference TRBV11-2 and TRBJ2-1, the CDR3 gives the full variable domain: EAGVAQSPRYKIIEKRQSVAFWCNPISGHATLYWYQQILGQGPKLLIQFQNNGVVDDSQLPKDRFSAERLKGVDSTLKIQPAKLEDSAVYLCASSSEPVVRTGPNEQFFGPGTRLTVL.